This TCR beta chain was recovered during a study of cytomegalovirus exposure and HLA in healthy donors. PCR was performed using 60 Vbeta and 13 Jbeta primers. Data came from immunoSEQ multiplex PCR; TCRdb stores just in-frame clones and leaves some out. The sample lists around 180,000 clones; more than 70% were seen once. Study results and limitations: The study dropped some indistinguishable V segments, TRBV6-2 and TRBV6-3 among them.

As regards this clone: The antigen is unknown.

Between the trimmed V and J ends, which lost 0 bases and 2 bases, there was a span of 9 bases. CDR1 and CDR2 (germline): SGDLS, YYNGEE. The CDR3 contains 15 residues. The sequencing sample was made of PBMCs. The sequence came from a girl aged 5-17 years in good health and CMV-seronegative. The chain links TRBV9 to TRBJ1-3, with a possible D match to TRBD1 (6 bases). The CDR3 DNA sequence: TGTGCCAGCAGCGTAGGAACAGGGACTGGAAACACCATATATTTT. Encoded protein: CASSVGTGTGNTIYF.